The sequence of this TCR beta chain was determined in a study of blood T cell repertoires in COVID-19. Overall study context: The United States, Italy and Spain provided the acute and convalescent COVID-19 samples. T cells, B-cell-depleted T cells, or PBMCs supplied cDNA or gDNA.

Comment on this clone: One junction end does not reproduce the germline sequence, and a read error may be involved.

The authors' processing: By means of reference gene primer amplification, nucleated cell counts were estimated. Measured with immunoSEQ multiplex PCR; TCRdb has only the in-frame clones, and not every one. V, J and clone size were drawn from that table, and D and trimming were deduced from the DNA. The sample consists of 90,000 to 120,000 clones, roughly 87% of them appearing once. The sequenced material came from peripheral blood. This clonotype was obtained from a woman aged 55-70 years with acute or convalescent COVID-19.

CDR3 in DNA: TGTGCTAGCAGCTTAGGTCTAGCGGGAGGTACAGATACGCAGTATTTT. This sequence encodes CASSLGLAGGTDTQYF. The rearrangement links TRBV7-7 to TRBJ2-3; 11 bases match TRBD2. The germline V gene encodes CDR1 SSHAT and CDR2 FNYEAQ (reference sequence). The CDR3 contains 16 residues.